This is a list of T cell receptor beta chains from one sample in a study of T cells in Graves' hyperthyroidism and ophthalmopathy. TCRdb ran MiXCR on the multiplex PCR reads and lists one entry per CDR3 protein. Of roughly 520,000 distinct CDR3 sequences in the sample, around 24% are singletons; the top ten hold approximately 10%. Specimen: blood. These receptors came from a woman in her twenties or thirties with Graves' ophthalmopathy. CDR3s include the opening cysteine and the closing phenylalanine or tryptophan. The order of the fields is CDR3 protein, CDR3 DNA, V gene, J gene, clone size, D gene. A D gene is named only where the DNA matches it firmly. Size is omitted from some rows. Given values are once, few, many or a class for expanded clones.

CDR3: CASSLKLADDEQYF
DNA: TGTGCCAGCAGCTTAAAACTAGCGGATGACGAGCAGTACTTC
V: TRBV13
J: TRBJ2-7
size: .
D: TRBD2

CDR3: CAWSVIDPYEQYF
DNA: TGTGCCTGGAGTGTAATCGATCCCTACGAGCAGTACTTC
V: TRBV30
J: TRBJ2-7
size: .
D: .

CDR3: CASSQEPGRPYEQYF
DNA: TGCGCCAGCAGCCAAGAACCCGGGCGGCCCTACGAGCAGTACTTC
V: TRBV4-1
J: TRBJ2-7
size: few
D: .

CDR3: CASSQDLGQVNTEAFF
DNA: TGTGCCAGCAGCCAAGATCTTGGGCAGGTGAACACTGAAGCTTTCTTT
V: TRBV3-1
J: TRBJ1-1
size: many
D: .

CDR3: CASSEGSVNTEAFF
DNA: TGTGCCAGCAGCGAAGGCTCGGTGAACACTGAAGCTTTCTTT
V: TRBV6-1
J: TRBJ1-1
size: many
D: .

CDR3: CASSFTGTGVTEAFF
DNA: TGTGCCAGCAGCTTCACCGGGACAGGGGTGACTGAAGCTTTCTTT
V: TRBV7-2
J: TRBJ1-1
size: many
D: TRBD1

CDR3: CSAQGAGGTYEQYF
DNA: TGCAGTGCCCAAGGGGCGGGAGGTACCTACGAGCAGTACTTC
V: TRBV20-1
J: TRBJ2-7
size: .
D: TRBD2

CDR3: CASSETSGGATGELFF
DNA: TGTGCCAGCAGTGAAACTAGCGGGGGGGCCACCGGGGAGCTGTTTTTT
V: TRBV27
J: TRBJ2-2
size: many
D: TRBD2

CDR3: CASSPASGSTYEQYF
DNA: TGTGCCAGCAGCCCAGCTAGCGGATCGACCTACGAGCAGTACTTC
V: TRBV11-1
J: TRBJ2-7
size: .
D: TRBD2

CDR3: CASSPPTSGGAYEQYF
DNA: TGTGCCAGCAGCCCACCCACTAGCGGGGGGGCCTACGAGCAGTACTTC
V: TRBV13
J: TRBJ2-7
size: few
D: TRBD2

CDR3: CASRSTGKPSYEQYF
DNA: TGCGCCAGCAGATCTACAGGGAAACCCTCCTACGAGCAGTACTTC
V: TRBV5-1
J: TRBJ2-7
size: many
D: .

CDR3: CAWSRPGTDNYGYTF
DNA: TGTGCCTGGAGCCGCCCCGGGACTGACAACTATGGCTACACCTTC
V: TRBV30
J: TRBJ1-2
size: once
D: .

CDR3: CASSYQSGANVLTF
DNA: TGTGCCAGCAGTTACCAATCCGGGGCCAACGTCCTGACTTTC
V: TRBV6-2/TRBV6-3
J: TRBJ2-6
size: .
D: .

CDR3: CASSYENGEEYF
DNA: TGCGCCAGCAGCTACGAAAACGGGGAGGAGTACTTC
V: TRBV5-1
J: TRBJ2-7
size: many
D: .

CDR3: CASSESVGIYGYTF
DNA: TGTGCCAGCAGTGAATCGGTAGGGATCTATGGCTACACCTTC
V: TRBV25-1
J: TRBJ1-2
size: .
D: .

CDR3: CASRKQVNYGYTF
DNA: TGTGCCAGCAGAAAACAGGTTAACTATGGCTACACCTTC
V: TRBV6-5
J: TRBJ1-2
size: many
D: .

CDR3: CASSMSNTEAFF
DNA: TGTGCCAGTAGTATGTCGAACACTGAAGCTTTCTTT
V: TRBV19
J: TRBJ1-1
size: .
D: .

CDR3: CASGLVQHTF
DNA: TGTGCTAGTGGTTTGGTACAGCACACCTTC
V: TRBV12-5
J: TRBJ1-2
size: .
D: .

CDR3: CASSERGTTYGYTF
DNA: TGTGCCAGCAGTGAACGGGGGACAACCTATGGCTACACCTTC
V: TRBV6-1
J: TRBJ1-2
size: .
D: .

CDR3: CASSLGRNSGNTIYF
DNA: TGCGCCAGCAGCTTGGGGCGTAACTCTGGAAACACCATATATTTT
V: TRBV5-1
J: TRBJ1-3
size: .
D: .

CDR3: CASSFNTGQAGETQYF
DNA: TGTGCCAGCAGCTTCAATACGGGGCAGGCGGGGGAGACCCAGTACTTC
V: TRBV11-2
J: TRBJ2-5
size: many
D: .

CDR3: CASKEGSVNTEAFF
DNA: TGCGCCAGCAAGGAGGGCTCAGTGAACACTGAAGCTTTCTTT
V: TRBV5-1
J: TRBJ1-1
size: many
D: .

CDR3: CASSLTPPPWAGTTEAFF
DNA: TGTGCCAGCAGTTTAACACCCCCACCATGGGCAGGGACCACTGAAGCTTTCTTT
V: TRBV12-3/TRBV12-4
J: TRBJ1-1
size: .
D: .

CDR3: CASSYSVQDYEQYF
DNA: TGTGCCAGCAGTTACTCCGTCCAGGACTACGAGCAGTACTTC
V: TRBV6-5
J: TRBJ2-7
size: .
D: .

CDR3: CASSFWPHPNTGELFF
DNA: TGTGCCAGCAGTTTTTGGCCTCACCCGAACACCGGGGAGCTGTTTTTT
V: TRBV12-3/TRBV12-4
J: TRBJ2-2
size: many
D: .

CDR3: CASSLGAGGEQYF
DNA: TGTGCCAGCAGCTTAGGGGCGGGTGGCGAGCAGTACTTC
V: TRBV11-2
J: TRBJ2-7
size: many
D: .

CDR3: CASSRLGTGIQETQYF
DNA: TGTGCCAGTAGCAGACTGGGGACAGGGATCCAAGAGACCCAGTACTTC
V: TRBV19
J: TRBJ2-5
size: .
D: TRBD1

CDR3: CAWAPEAGMNTEAFF
DNA: TGTGCCTGGGCCCCGGAGGCAGGAATGAACACTGAAGCTTTCTTT
V: TRBV30
J: TRBJ1-1
size: once
D: .

CDR3: CASSYVVGGPGELFF
DNA: TGTGCCAGCAGTTATGTGGTAGGGGGGCCCGGGGAGCTGTTTTTT
V: TRBV6-5
J: TRBJ2-2
size: .
D: .

CDR3: CASSHLGVYEQYF
DNA: TGCGCCAGCAGCCACCTGGGAGTCTACGAGCAGTACTTC
V: TRBV4-1
J: TRBJ2-7
size: .
D: .

CDR3: CASSTRQGPNTEAFF
DNA: TGTGCCAGCAGCACTAGACAGGGCCCGAACACTGAAGCTTTCTTT
V: TRBV5-6
J: TRBJ1-1
size: many
D: TRBD1

CDR3: CATSRAGLAENIQYF
DNA: TGTGCCACCAGCAGGGCGGGACTAGCCGAAAACATTCAGTACTTC
V: TRBV15
J: TRBJ2-4
size: few
D: TRBD2

CDR3: CASRPTVYYEQYF
DNA: TGTGCCAGCAGGCCGACAGTCTACTACGAGCAGTACTTC
V: TRBV6-1
J: TRBJ2-7
size: .
D: .

CDR3: CSAMRETQYF
DNA: TGCAGTGCAATGAGGGAGACCCAGTACTTC
V: TRBV20-1
J: TRBJ2-5
size: many
D: .

CDR3: CASSYSRRVPGNTIYF
DNA: TGTGCCAGCAGTTACTCCAGGAGGGTCCCTGGAAACACCATATATTTT
V: TRBV6-5
J: TRBJ1-3
size: many
D: .

CDR3: CASRRHLPNTGELFF
DNA: TGTGCCAGCAGAAGACACTTACCAAACACCGGGGAGCTGTTTTTT
V: TRBV6-2/TRBV6-3
J: TRBJ2-2
size: .
D: .

CDR3: CAISEEGSNSPLHF
DNA: TGTGCCATCAGTGAGGAGGGATCCAATTCACCCCTCCACTTT
V: TRBV10-3
J: TRBJ1-6
size: .
D: .

CDR3: CATSRVSDKKETQYF
DNA: TGTGCCACCAGCAGAGTGTCCGACAAAAAAGAGACCCAGTACTTC
V: TRBV15
J: TRBJ2-5
size: .
D: .

CDR3: CASSLARRTNDEQYF
DNA: TGCGCCAGCAGCTTGGCTCGGCGGACCAACGACGAGCAGTACTTC
V: TRBV5-1
J: TRBJ2-7
size: many
D: .

CDR3: CASTLGQGVYGYTF
DNA: TGTGCCAGCACCTTGGGACAGGGGGTCTATGGCTACACCTTC
V: TRBV28
J: TRBJ1-2
size: few
D: TRBD1